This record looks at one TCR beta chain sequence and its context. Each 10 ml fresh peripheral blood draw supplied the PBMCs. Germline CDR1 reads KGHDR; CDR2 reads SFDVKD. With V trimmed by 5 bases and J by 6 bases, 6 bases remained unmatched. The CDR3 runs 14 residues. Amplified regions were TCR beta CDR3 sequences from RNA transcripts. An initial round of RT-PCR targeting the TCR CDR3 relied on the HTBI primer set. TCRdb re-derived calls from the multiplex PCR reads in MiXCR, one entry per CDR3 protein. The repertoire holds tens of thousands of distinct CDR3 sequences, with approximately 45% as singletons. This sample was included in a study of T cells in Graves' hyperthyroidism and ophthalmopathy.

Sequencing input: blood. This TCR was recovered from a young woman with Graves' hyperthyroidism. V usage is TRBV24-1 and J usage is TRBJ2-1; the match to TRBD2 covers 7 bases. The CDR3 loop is CATSGWEGLNEQFF. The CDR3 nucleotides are TGTGCCACCAGTGGGTGGGAGGGCCTCAATGAGCAGTTCTTC.